A selection of T cell receptor beta chains follows, all from one sample in a study of T cells in Graves' hyperthyroidism and ophthalmopathy. TCRdb re-analysed the multiplex PCR reads in MiXCR, keeping a single row per CDR3 protein. The top ten hold about 5% of the sample, which has roughly 420,000 distinct CDR3 sequences, roughly an eighth seen once. Sequencing used blood. These receptors came from a woman under 30 with Graves' hyperthyroidism. The CDR3 runs from the conserved cysteine through the conserved F or W. A D gene is named only where the DNA matches it firmly. Size is omitted from some rows. Given values are once, few, many or a class for expanded clones.

cdr3_nt cdr3_aa clone_size v_call d_call j_call
TGTGCCAGTAGCATGCCCGGGACAGGGGGCGCGGCCAACTATGGCTACACCTTC CASSMPGTGGAANYGYTF few TRBV19 TRBD1 TRBJ1-2
TGCAGTGCCCGCGGCAGGACCCCCTGGGTTCCCCAGCATTTT CSARGRTPWVPQHF few TRBV20-1 . TRBJ1-5
TGTGCCAGCAGTTTAGCGTTGAGGGGGATGAATAACTATGGCTACACCTTC CASSLALRGMNNYGYTF many TRBV12-3/TRBV12-4 . TRBJ1-2
TGTGCCAGCAGTGAAGCTGCGGGGGAAGAGCAGTTCTTC CASSEAAGEEQFF . TRBV6-1 TRBD2 TRBJ2-1
TGTGCCAGCAGGCCGTCAGGGACTAGCACAGATACGCAGTATTTT CASRPSGTSTDTQYF many TRBV12-3/TRBV12-4 . TRBJ2-3
TGTGCCAGCAGCCAAGACTTGACCTCTGGAAACACCATATATTTT CASSQDLTSGNTIYF . TRBV3-1 . TRBJ1-3
TGTGCCAGCAGCTTAGAAGGGACCTGGGGCTACACCTTC CASSLEGTWGYTF . TRBV7-8 . TRBJ1-2
TGTGCCTGGAGTGTCGACAGGGAATACGAGCAGTACTTC CAWSVDREYEQYF many TRBV30 TRBD1 TRBJ2-7
TGTGCCACCAGCAGGCCGGGAACAAGCTCCTACAATGAGCAGTTCTTC CATSRPGTSSYNEQFF many TRBV15 . TRBJ2-1
TGCAGCGTTGAAGATCGAGACAAAGGCTACGAGCAGTACTTC CSVEDRDKGYEQYF . TRBV29-1 . TRBJ2-7
TGTGCCAGCAAAAGGATAATGGGGGGGCCGAACACCGGGGAGCTGTTTTTT CASKRIMGGPNTGELFF . TRBV3-1 . TRBJ2-2
TGCGCCAGCAGCTTGCTTGGGCTAGCGGGAGGGTACCAAGAGACCCAGTACTTC CASSLLGLAGGYQETQYF . TRBV5-1 TRBD2 TRBJ2-5
TGTGCCAGCAGTTACTCGAGGGCAGGGGGCGTCCATGGCTACACCTTC CASSYSRAGGVHGYTF many TRBV6-2/TRBV6-3 TRBD1 TRBJ1-2
TGCAGCGTTGGTTTGAGCGGGACCAGCACAGATACGCAGTATTTT CSVGLSGTSTDTQYF many TRBV29-1 TRBD2 TRBJ2-3
TGTGCCAGCTCACCCAACTCGAACACTGAAGCTTTCTTT CASSPNSNTEAFF many TRBV18 . TRBJ1-1
TGTGCCAGCAGTTTAGGCTGGACGGAGAACACTGAAGCTTTCTTT CASSLGWTENTEAFF many TRBV12-3/TRBV12-4 . TRBJ1-1
TGTGCCAGCAGTTTATATGCCGGAAACTTTAATGGCTACACCTTC CASSLYAGNFNGYTF . TRBV28 . TRBJ1-2
TGTGCCAGCACCCCGGCCAGGGGAATCCACGAGCAGTACTTC CASTPARGIHEQYF many TRBV28 . TRBJ2-7
TGCAGTGCTGAGAGGGAGGGTGACACAGATACGCAGTATTTT CSAEREGDTDTQYF many TRBV20-1 TRBD2 TRBJ2-3
TGTGCCAGCAGTTACTCACGGGATCAGCCCCAGCATTTT CASSYSRDQPQHF . TRBV6-2/TRBV6-3 . TRBJ1-5
TGCAGCGACCAGGACGGAACCGAGACCCAGTACTTC CSDQDGTETQYF many TRBV29-1 . TRBJ2-5
TGTGCCAGCAGTTTGTCGACGGGCGGCGGGGAGCTGTTTTTT CASSLSTGGGELFF many TRBV27 . TRBJ2-2
TGTGCCAGCAGCCGGACAGGGAGTGGAGAGACCCAGTACTTC CASSRTGSGETQYF many TRBV7-2 TRBD1 TRBJ2-5
TGTGCCAGCAGCCCTCAGCGGGCGGACGAGCAGTACTTC CASSPQRADEQYF many TRBV12-3/TRBV12-4 . TRBJ2-7
TGTGCCAGCAGCTTAGATGGAGGGAGGTGGATCCAAGAGACCCAGTACTTC CASSLDGGRWIQETQYF once TRBV11-3 . TRBJ2-5
TGTGCCAGCAGCTTAAGCTCGGTAGGTGAAGCTTTCTTT CASSLSSVGEAFF many TRBV7-2 . TRBJ1-1
TGCGCCAGCAGCCATTTAACGGGGACAGGGAATAATGAGCAGTTCTTC CASSHLTGTGNNEQFF many TRBV4-1 TRBD1 TRBJ2-1
TGTGCCATCTACAGGGGATACGGTTCCCACGAGCAGTACTTC CAIYRGYGSHEQYF many TRBV6-1 TRBD1 TRBJ2-7
TGTGCCAGCAGTTACTTCAGGGGAAGCAATCAGCCCCAGCATTTT CASSYFRGSNQPQHF few TRBV6-5 . TRBJ1-5
TGCGCCAGCAGTCCCCGTAACGGTCTAGCGAACACCGGGGAGCTGTTTTTT CASSPRNGLANTGELFF few TRBV4-3 . TRBJ2-2
TGTGCCACCCAGAGGACTGAAGCTTTCTTT CATQRTEAFF many TRBV18 . TRBJ1-1
TGTGCCAGCAGCTTACCCGGGACAGGGTTGCATTTT CASSLPGTGLHF few TRBV7-9 TRBD1 TRBJ1-5
TGTGCCAGCAGCGACACGGTGAACACTGAAGCTTTCTTT CASSDTVNTEAFF . TRBV7-9 . TRBJ1-1
TGTGCCAGCAGCTTAGGATCAGGGGGCATTTCTGGAAACACCATATATTTT CASSLGSGGISGNTIYF few TRBV7-8 TRBD1 TRBJ1-3
TGTGCCAGCAGTGCAAAAAGAACAGGGTATGGCTTAAACACTGAAGCTTTCTTT CASSAKRTGYGLNTEAFF many TRBV2 . TRBJ1-1
TGTGCCAGCAGTTGGACGGCACAGGCTGACTCCTCTGGGGCCAACGTCCTGACTTTC CASSWTAQADSSGANVLTF . TRBV6-2/TRBV6-3 . TRBJ2-6
TGCAGTGCTAGGTCGGCGAACACTGAAGCTTTCTTT CSARSANTEAFF many TRBV20-1 . TRBJ1-1
TGCAGTGGGGCCGGGACTAGCGGGACCGGGCAGTTCTTC CSGAGTSGTGQFF many TRBV20-1 TRBD2 TRBJ2-1
TGTGCCAGCAGTCCCCTCGACTCCTTGGTCATGAACACTGAAGCTTTCTTT CASSPLDSLVMNTEAFF many TRBV6-2/TRBV6-3 . TRBJ1-1
TGTGCCACCAGTGACGTCGGGGGGCATTCCTACAATGAGCAGTTCTTC CATSDVGGHSYNEQFF few TRBV24-1 . TRBJ2-1